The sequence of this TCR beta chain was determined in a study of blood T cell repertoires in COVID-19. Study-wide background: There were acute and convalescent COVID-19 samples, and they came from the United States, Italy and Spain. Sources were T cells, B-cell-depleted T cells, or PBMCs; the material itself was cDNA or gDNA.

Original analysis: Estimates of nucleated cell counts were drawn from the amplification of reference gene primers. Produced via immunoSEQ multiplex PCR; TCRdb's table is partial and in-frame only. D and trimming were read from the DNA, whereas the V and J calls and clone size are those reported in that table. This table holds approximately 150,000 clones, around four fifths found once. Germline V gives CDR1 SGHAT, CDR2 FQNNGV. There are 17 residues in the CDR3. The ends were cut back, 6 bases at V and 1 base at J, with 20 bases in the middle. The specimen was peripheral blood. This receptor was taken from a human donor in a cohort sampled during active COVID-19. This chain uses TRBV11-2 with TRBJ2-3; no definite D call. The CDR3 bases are TGTGCCAGCAGTTTCATCCGGCAGGTCGCTGGCACAGATACGCAGTATTTT. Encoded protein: CASSFIRQVAGTDTQYF. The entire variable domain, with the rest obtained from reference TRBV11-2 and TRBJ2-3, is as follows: EAGVAQSPRYKIIEKRQSVAFWCNPISGHATLYWYQQILGQGPKLLIQFQNNGVVDDSQLPKDRFSAERLKGVDSTLKIQPAKLEDSAVYLCASSFIRQVAGTDTQYFGPGTRLTVL.